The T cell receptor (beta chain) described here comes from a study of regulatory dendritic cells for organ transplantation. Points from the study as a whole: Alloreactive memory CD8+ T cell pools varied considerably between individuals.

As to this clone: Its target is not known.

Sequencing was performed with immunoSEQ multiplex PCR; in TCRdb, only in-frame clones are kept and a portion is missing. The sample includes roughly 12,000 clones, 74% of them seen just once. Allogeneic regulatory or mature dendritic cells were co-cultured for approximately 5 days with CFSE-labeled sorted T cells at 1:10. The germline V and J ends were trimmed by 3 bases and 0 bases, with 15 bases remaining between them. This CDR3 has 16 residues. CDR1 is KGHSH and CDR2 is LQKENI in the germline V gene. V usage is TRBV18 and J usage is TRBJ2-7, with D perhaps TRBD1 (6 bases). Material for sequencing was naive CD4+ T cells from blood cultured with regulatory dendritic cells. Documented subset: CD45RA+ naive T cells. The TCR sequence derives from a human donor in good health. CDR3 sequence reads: CASSPSLVDSSYEQYF. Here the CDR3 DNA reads TGTGCCAGCTCACCGTCTCTGGTGGACAGCTCCTACGAGCAGTACTTC.